This T cell receptor beta chain was obtained from a study of regulatory T cells in long-lasting Graves disease. Described time point: newly diagnosed GD, antithyroid drugs for less than 3 months. There was RNA extracted from PBMCs, and the TCR library was made from it. Study-level results: With persistent disease, TRBV28, TRBJ1-2 and TRBJ2-5 were the favored segments.

J lost 8 bases, V lost 4 bases, and 3 bases had no gene match. Germline values: CDR1 MNHEY, CDR2 SVGAGI. This CDR3 comprises 13 residues. Building of the TCR beta libraries involved iRepertoire HTBI primers and Arm-PCR of CDR3 regions. Via MiXCR, TCRdb re-called the multiplex PCR reads, giving one row per CDR3 protein. The data hold 500,000 or so distinct CDR3 sequences, with roughly 15% observed a single time. This clonotype was counted many times. Its target is unknown. The data also belong to a second study, concerning T cells in Graves' hyperthyroidism and ophthalmopathy. From that report: If no ophthalmopathy progression occurred within 18 months, Graves' hyperthyroidism was stable.

The V and J genes are TRBV6-5 and TRBJ2-1, with 9 bases identical to TRBD2. The clonotype was recovered from a woman aged 45-60 years with Graves disease. The specimen comprised peripheral blood mononuclear cells (PBMCs), sampled at new diagnosis, from a patient treated with antithyroid drugs. The CDR3 nucleotides read TGTGCCAGCAGTTCGGGACTAGCTTATGAGCAGTTCTTC. This codes for CASSSGLAYEQFF.